The clone carrying this T cell receptor beta chain was counted only a few times. Its antigen is as yet unknown. The data stem from a study of PD-1 blockade in classical Hodgkin lymphoma. Findings and caveats of the study: Anyone who began nivolumab under 1 year after ASCT was excluded. The CD4+ diversity rise by C4D1 was clearest in complete responders.

J lost 2 bases, V lost 5 bases, and 8 bases had no gene match. The V gene's germline CDR1 is MNHEY and CDR2 SMNVEV (reference sequence). There are 16 residues in the CDR3. Only in-frame clones appear in the TCRdb table, and some are missing; sequencing was by immunoSEQ multiplex PCR. The table includes approximately 17,000 clones, approximately 68% detected once. Time point defined: cycle 4 day 1 (C4D1), after 6 weeks of nivolumab. Brentuximab vedotin exposure varied among the patients, all of whom had relapsed after autologous stem cell transplantation. The source was peripheral blood mononuclear cells (PBMCs), collected before the fourth cycle of nivolumab. The clonotype originates from a human donor with classical Hodgkin lymphoma. The chain is built from TRBV27 and TRBJ2-7; 11 nucleotides agree with TRBD1. This chain's CDR3 is CASSAAGQGAPYEQYF. DNA of the CDR3: TGTGCCAGCAGTGCAGCCGGACAGGGGGCCCCCTACGAGCAGTACTTC.